This T cell receptor beta chain is drawn from a study of blood T cell repertoires in COVID-19. The overall study: COVID-19 samples from acute and convalescent phases originated in the United States, Italy and Spain. Sources were T cells, B-cell-depleted T cells, or PBMCs; the material itself was cDNA or gDNA.

Looked up from germline, CDR1 is MDHEN and CDR2 is SYDVKM. Trimming stripped 5 bases from V and 6 bases from J, with 11 bases between. The CDR3 is made up of 13 amino acids. The authors' processing: Counts of nucleated cells, estimated from reference gene primer amplification, were obtained. Using immunoSEQ multiplex PCR, the repertoire was profiled, and TCRdb retains in-frame clones only, with some absent. Clone size and the V and J calls come from that table; the DNA yielded D and trimming. This sample yields 150,000 to 200,000 clones, of which about 85% are seen a single time; around 6.5% belongs to the top ten.

The J gene is TRBJ1-5, the V gene TRBV28; weak D call: TRBD1 (6 bases). Sequenced material: peripheral blood. This TCR was sampled from a woman aged 80 or older in a cohort sampled during active or convalescent COVID-19. The CDR3 sequence: CASSTGGAQPQHF. The CDR3 bases are TGTGCCAGCAGTACGGGGGGGGCTCAGCCCCAGCATTTT.